This passage covers 17 T cell receptor beta chains from one sample sequenced in a study of graft-versus-host responses after intestinal transplantation. The method was immunoSEQ multiplex PCR; TCRdb's version includes in-frame clones alone and lacks a portion of them. The table includes some 24,000 clones, 70% to 90% detected once. The material sequenced was PBMCs, taken 463 days after intestinal transplant. Receptor source: a human patient who received an intestinal transplant, so some T cells may come from the graft donor.

This chain connects TRBV27 to TRBJ2-3, with D maybe TRBD2 (6 bases). Germline lookup yields CDR1 MNHEY and CDR2 SMNVEV (reference sequence). Trimming cost V 3 bases and J 2 bases, with 9 bases left between them. CDR3 length equals 14 residues. The CDR3 nucleotides are TGTGCCAGCAGTTTGGCGGGACTCACAGATACGCAGTATTTT. It codes for CASSLAGLTDTQYF.

The V call is TRBV7-3, the J call TRBJ2-1; the D is unclear. The CDR3 covers 13 residues. Germline V gives CDR1 SGHTA, CDR2 FQGTGA. The ends were cut back, 5 bases at V and 7 bases at J, with 12 bases in the middle. The DNA for the CDR3 is TGTGCCAGCAGCCCCATAGGGTTAAATGAGCAGTTCTTC. It yields the protein CASSPIGLNEQFF. Combining the CDR3 with reference TRBV7-3 and TRBJ2-1 gives the whole variable domain GAGVSQTPSNKVTEKGKYVELRCDPISGHTALYWYRQSLGQGPEFLIYFQGTGAADDSGLPNDRFFAVRPEGSVSTLKIQRTERGDSAVYLCASSPIGLNEQFFGPGTRLTVL.

This chain connects TRBV7-3 to TRBJ2-1; D is perhaps TRBD1 or TRBD2 (5 bases each). The germline V and J ends were trimmed by 5 bases and 0 bases, with 8 bases remaining between them. Germline V lookup: CDR1 SGHTA, CDR2 FQGTGA. The CDR3 contains 14 residues. CDR3 nucleotide sequence: TGTGCCAGCAGCCCGAGGGGCTCCTACAATGAGCAGTTCTTC. Protein product: CASSPRGSYNEQFF.

In DNA, the CDR3 is TGTGCCAGCATTGGCGGGAGCGGGCTGGATACGCAGTATTTT. This sequence encodes CASIGGSGLDTQYF. This rearrangement joins TRBV6-5 to TRBJ2-3, with 7 bases matching TRBD2. This CDR3 has 14 residues. CDR1 is MNHEY, CDR2 SVGAGI, per germline. Unmatched junction bases numbered 10, after V lost 7 bases and J lost 6 bases.

The chain joins TRBV6-5 to TRBJ1-2; D not certain. Germline assignment: CDR1 MNHEY and CDR2 SVGAGI. V was pared by 11 bases and J by 4 bases, with 20 bases between. This CDR3 comprises 14 residues. CDR3 protein: CAASSRTRSYGYTF. The DNA of the CDR3 is TGTGCCGCCTCCTCTAGGACCCGGTCCTATGGCTACACCTTC.

CDR3 residues: CASTPSQAFF. CDR3 bases: TGTGCCAGCACTCCCTCTCAGGCTTTCTTT. This chain uses TRBV6-8 with TRBJ1-1, with no clear D. Germline CDR1 reads MNHGY; CDR2 reads SAAAGT. Between the trimmed V and J ends, which lost 7 bases and 11 bases, there was a span of 11 bases. The CDR3 loop spans 10 amino acids.

This clone was seen only once. V gene TRBV18 combines with J gene TRBJ2-5; 10 bases line up with TRBD2. The CDR3 contains 15 residues. The germline V gene has CDR1 KGHSH and CDR2 LQKENI. J lost 5 bases, V lost 2 bases, and 5 bases had no gene match. The CDR3 DNA reads as TGTGCCAGCTCACCATCTAGCGGGAGTTGGGAGACCCAGTACTTC. Translated: CASSPSSGSWETQYF. Drawing the rest from reference TRBV18 and TRBJ2-5, the complete variable domain is NAGVMQNPRHLVRRRGQEARLRCSPMKGHSHVYWYRQLPEEGLKFMVYLQKENIIDESGMPKERFSAEFPKEGPSILRIQQVVRGDSAAYFCASSPSSGSWETQYFGPGTRLLVL.

The CDR3 here is CASSPSGRPYYEQYF. The CDR3 coding sequence is TGTGCCAGTTCTCCCAGCGGGAGGCCCTACTACGAGCAGTACTTC. This chain uses TRBV19 with TRBJ2-7, with 9 positions matching TRBD2. In germline, CDR1 is LNHDA, CDR2 SQIVND (reference sequence). J gave up 3 bases and V 8 bases, and 11 bases lay outside the gene matches. This CDR3 comprises 15 residues. The variable domain in full, completed from reference TRBV19 and TRBJ2-7, reads DGGITQSPKYLFRKEGQNVTLSCEQNLNHDAMYWYRQDPGQGLRLIYYSQIVNDFQKGDIAEGYSVSREKKESFPLTVTSAQKNPTAFYLCASSPSGRPYYEQYFGPGTRLTVT.

This rearrangement joins TRBV5-4 to TRBJ2-1, with 10 bases aligning to TRBD2. J was trimmed by 5 bases and V by 3 bases; bases with no gene match: 5. The length of the CDR3 is 15 residues. The germline CDR1 and CDR2 sequences are SGHNT and YYREEE (reference sequence). The CDR3 loop is CASSWTSGANNEQFF. The CDR3 DNA sequence: TGTGCCAGCAGCTGGACTAGCGGTGCGAACAATGAGCAGTTCTTC.

The chain employs TRBV6-1 and TRBJ1-2; TRBD1 might be the D (5 bases). V lost 5 bases and J lost 7, with 14 bases in between. CDR1 MNHNS and CDR2 SASEGT come from the germline V gene. The CDR3 contains 13 residues. CDR3: CASSHGTRGGYTF. CDR3 nucleotide sequence: TGTGCCAGCAGTCACGGGACCCGGGGTGGCTACACCTTC.

The V gene is TRBV5-4, the J gene TRBJ2-7; no clear D gene. CDR1 is SGHNT and CDR2 is YYREEE in the germline V gene (reference sequence). Trimming pared 0 bases from V and 2 bases from J, leaving 15 bases between. CDR3 length: 16 residues. As DNA, the CDR3 is TGTGCCAGCAGCTTGGGTGTGTGGGTAACGGCCTACGAGCAGTACTTC. It codes for CASSLGVWVTAYEQYF.

The rearrangement links TRBV7-8 to TRBJ2-1; 9 positions match TRBD2. There are 16 residues in the CDR3. Germline V lookup: CDR1 SGHVS, CDR2 FQNEAQ. J was trimmed by 3 bases and V by 5 bases; bases with no gene match: 8. This chain's CDR3 is CASSQIGLAIYNEQFF. The CDR3 DNA sequence: TGTGCCAGCAGCCAGATCGGACTAGCGATCTACAATGAGCAGTTCTTC.

J is TRBJ1-1 and V is TRBV19, with unresolved D. CDR3 length: 11 residues. With 6 bases removed from V and 8 bases from J, the gap between germline ends came to 10 bases. Germline V gene lookup returns CDR1 LNHDA and CDR2 SQIVND (reference sequence). CDR3 DNA sequence: TGTGCCAGTAGGTCCGGCATCGAAGCTTTCTTT. It translates to CASRSGIEAFF.

The rearrangement joins TRBV5-1 to TRBJ2-5, with 10 bases lining up with TRBD2. Trimming took 4 bases from V and 3 from J; bases not matched to a gene: 6. The CDR3 runs 15 residues. Germline loops: CDR1 SGHRS, CDR2 YFSETQ. This CDR3 reads CASSIAGGRKETQYF. Written as DNA, the CDR3 is TGCGCCAGCAGCATAGCGGGAGGAAGGAAAGAGACCCAGTACTTC.

This clone was observed a single time. V is TRBV11-2 and J is TRBJ1-2, with 7 positions matching TRBD1. The CDR3 is 16 amino acids. Germline trimming cut 0 bases from V and 3 bases from J; bases unmatched to any gene: 7. Germline V gene lookup returns CDR1 SGHAT and CDR2 FQNNGV. CDR3 nucleotide sequence: TGTGCCAGCAGCTTAGAGGGGTTCACAGGGGACTATGGCTACACCTTC. This sequence encodes CASSLEGFTGDYGYTF.

The chain combines TRBV18 with TRBJ1-1; 7 bases align to TRBD1. The germline gives CDR1 KGHSH, CDR2 LQKENI. The junction had 6 bases not matched to a gene; V was cut back by 4 bases and J by 7 bases. The CDR3 covers 13 residues. CDR3 sequence: CASSRNRDSEAFF. The CDR3 nucleotides are TGTGCCAGCTCACGTAACCGGGACAGTGAAGCTTTCTTT.

V and J are TRBV7-6 and TRBJ1-2, with 8 bases aligning to TRBD1. CDR1 and CDR2 (germline): SGHVS, FNYEAQ. V dropped 4 bases and J dropped 7; count of bases not matched to a gene: 5. The length of the CDR3 is 13 residues. This chain's CDR3 is CASSSDRAGGYTF. DNA of the CDR3: TGTGCCAGCAGCTCGGACAGGGCCGGTGGCTACACCTTC.